A selection of T cell receptor beta chains follows, all from one sample in a study of CD8+CD57+ T cells in acquired aplastic anemia. In TCRdb, the reads were re-called with MiXCR into one record per CDR3 protein. The sample carries nearly 60,000 distinct CDR3 sequences, roughly three fifths recorded once. The specimen was sorted CD4+, CD8+, or CD8+CD57+ T cells (not recorded which) from PBMCs. The receptor source for this set is a human donor with aplastic anemia. CDR3s include the opening cysteine and the closing phenylalanine or tryptophan. Part of the rows lack a size; the others show once, few, many or a class for expanded clones.

size: NA
J: TRBJ2-7
V: TRBV19
CDR3: CASSMRYDEQYF

size: many
J: TRBJ2-7
V: TRBV5-8
CDR3: CASSLGSRDYEQYF

size: few
J: TRBJ1-1
V: TRBV7-6
CDR3: CASSFGGGDGGPFSNTEAFF

size: NA
J: TRBJ1-1
V: TRBV29-1
CDR3: CSTEDGQIEAFF

size: NA
J: TRBJ2-2
V: TRBV10-3
CDR3: CAISRQGGNGELFF

size: NA
J: TRBJ2-5
V: TRBV7-9
CDR3: CASSPGSGETQYF

size: NA
J: TRBJ2-1
V: TRBV29-1
CDR3: CSVRAGGSGEQFF

size: NA
J: TRBJ2-1
V: TRBV9
CDR3: CASSPWTGSSNEQFF

size: once
J: TRBJ1-1
V: TRBV29-1
CDR3: CSVLAQNTEAFF

size: NA
J: TRBJ1-2
V: TRBV18
CDR3: CASSPGSDGAYGYTF

size: medium-sized
J: TRBJ1-1
V: TRBV7-9
CDR3: CASTPQGDTEAFF

size: once
J: TRBJ1-3
V: TRBV7-6
CDR3: CASSFTTGVGNTIYF

size: many
J: TRBJ2-5
V: TRBV11-2
CDR3: CASSLRSGGLQETQYF

size: many
J: TRBJ1-2
V: TRBV4-1
CDR3: CASSPGQGVYGYTF

size: NA
J: TRBJ2-1
V: TRBV5-1
CDR3: CASSLRPGREDNEQFF

size: many
J: TRBJ1-1
V: TRBV11-1
CDR3: CASSFSGTNTEAFF

size: NA
J: TRBJ1-4
V: TRBV5-1
CDR3: CASSLGSTTNEKLFF

size: NA
J: TRBJ2-3
V: TRBV20-1
CDR3: CSARGTGGTDTQYF

size: NA
J: TRBJ2-1
V: TRBV7-7
CDR3: CASSLAGGYEQFF

size: many
J: TRBJ1-6
V: TRBV4-3
CDR3: CASSPAGDSPLHF

size: NA
J: TRBJ2-3
V: TRBV20-1
CDR3: CSASPLGTDTQYF

size: many
J: TRBJ2-2
V: TRBV7-9
CDR3: CASSSPNRDIDSGELFF

size: few
J: TRBJ2-3
V: TRBV19
CDR3: CASSISEGYSTDTQYF

size: few
J: TRBJ1-6
V: TRBV10-3
CDR3: CAISPGTGVFSPLHF

size: many
J: TRBJ1-1
V: TRBV13
CDR3: CASSAAGTEAFF

size: NA
J: TRBJ1-6
V: TRBV20-1
CDR3: CSARDRGSDSPLHF

size: NA
J: TRBJ2-7
V: TRBV11-3
CDR3: CAGSSTSNYEQYF

size: few
J: TRBJ2-3
V: TRBV19
CDR3: CASSPSGTDTQYF

size: NA
J: TRBJ1-1
V: TRBV7-3
CDR3: CASSFFQGAKTEAFF

size: NA
J: TRBJ2-7
V: TRBV7-8
CDR3: CASSLIHEQYF

size: NA
J: TRBJ2-1
V: TRBV11-1
CDR3: CASSYRTSGNEQFF

size: medium-sized
J: TRBJ2-7
V: TRBV20-1
CDR3: CSARALGVSSYEQYF

size: NA
J: TRBJ1-1
V: TRBV7-9
CDR3: CASSLAGSEAFF

size: many
J: TRBJ1-5
V: TRBV10-1
CDR3: CASSESGTVYSNQPQHF

size: once
J: TRBJ1-5
V: TRBV20-1
CDR3: CSARLNRGDQPQHF

size: many
J: TRBJ1-5
V: TRBV12-3/TRBV12-4
CDR3: CASSSGTGAENQPQHF

size: NA
J: TRBJ2-7
V: TRBV6-4
CDR3: CASSELWGSSYEQYF

size: NA
J: TRBJ1-1
V: TRBV29-1
CDR3: CSIKEDRTEAFF

size: many
J: TRBJ1-1
V: TRBV4-2
CDR3: CASSLRRENTEAFF

size: NA
J: TRBJ2-5
V: TRBV4-2
CDR3: CASSLSSGGVPETQYF

size: NA
J: TRBJ2-5
V: TRBV5-6
CDR3: CASSPSREETQYF

size: NA
J: TRBJ2-1
V: TRBV7-6
CDR3: CASSLRLAGGPQGEQFF

size: NA
J: TRBJ1-5
V: TRBV20-1
CDR3: CSVRPGGQPQHF

size: NA
J: TRBJ1-2
V: TRBV2
CDR3: CASGYGDRGSGYTF

size: NA
J: TRBJ1-1
V: TRBV29-1
CDR3: CSVEEVGNTEAFF

size: NA
J: TRBJ1-6
V: TRBV27
CDR3: CASSPGGTGNSPLHF

size: NA
J: TRBJ2-7
V: TRBV29-1
CDR3: CSVEEGKYEQYF